The entry below describes one T cell receptor beta chain. Its antigen is not identified. The data stem from a study of cytomegalovirus exposure and HLA in healthy donors. General study points: For TCR beta chains, V- and J-gene trimming was later linked to a missense DCLRE1C variant.

The PCR used 60 Vbeta and 13 Jbeta primers. TCRdb's table, derived via immunoSEQ multiplex PCR, lists solely in-frame clones and lacks some. The sample records 150,000 to 200,000 clones, approximately 70% being singletons. The CDR3 is 13 amino acids. Germline assignment: CDR1 MNHEY and CDR2 SVGAGI. V was shortened by 3 bases and J by 6 bases, with 9 bases between the two germline ends. Source material: PBMCs. This clonotype originated in a human donor in good health. V and J are TRBV6-5 and TRBJ1-5; D unresolved. The CDR3 protein is CASSYNAGQPQHF. In DNA, the CDR3 is TGTGCCAGCAGTTATAATGCAGGTCAGCCCCAGCATTTT.